Described below is a single T cell receptor (beta chain) sequence and its context. What this receptor recognizes is not known. No quality values exist for individual bases; no much larger clone is one base distant. TCRbeta CDR3 regions were amplified from genomic DNA using the immunoSEQ Assay, a bias-controlled multiplex PCR. Per the source publication's procedure: The number of nucleated cells in each sample was estimated from the amplification of reference gene primers within the assay. To quantify the absolute abundance of each unique TCRbeta CDR3 rearrangement, sequence reads were collapsed and filtered. For each sample, productive Simpson clonality was calculated as the square root of Simpson's diversity index across productive rearrangements. TCRdb took this table from immuneACCESS and kept in-frame rearrangements with V and J called. Such tables lack part of the clones; where checked against another copy, unresolved V genes explain under half of the gap, and the rest is unexplained. V, J and clone size reflect that table, while D and trimming were determined from the DNA. For this sample the table gives around 89,000 clones, of which 80% to 90% were detected only once. The ten largest clonotypes hold roughly 8.9% of the sample.

Collaborating institutions collected whole blood in K2EDTA tubes following their own protocols. For TCRbeta analysis, collaborator samples were shipped as frozen whole blood, as isolated PBMCs, or as DNA extracted from either sample type. This sample stems from a study of blood T cell repertoires in COVID-19 (dated by TCRdb to 2020 to 2022). The study in broad terms: Samples from collaborators originated in the United States, Italy and Spain and spanned both the acute and convalescent phases of COVID-19. Where HLA class I and class II types were available, the types were taken from metadata supplied by the sample provider, not from assay-based typing. The prospective study material was composed of cDNA or gDNA derived from T cells, B-cell-depleted T cells, or PBMCs. Subjects who had been exposed to COVID-19, were actively infected with it, or had recovered from it provided the deeply sampled blood TCRbeta repertoires that made up the dataset. The repertoires were made available in a free public database intended to serve as a resource for research on the immune response to SARS-CoV-2. The sample metadata nearly always contained a de-identified subject ID, COVID-19 status, age in years and sex. The samples were drawn from the first 160 participants of the ongoing ImmuneRACE study and from over a thousand subjects provided by 6 global collaborators.

Here is what the overall study found, with its caveats: The quantity of clinical and demographic metadata differed by source and by participant and was supplied without curation.

V is pruned by 0 bases and J by 7 bases, leaving 9 bases of the junction without a gene match. Based on the germline V gene, the CDR1 and CDR2 sequences are SGHRS and YFSETQ. The CDR3 runs 15 residues from the cysteine to the phenylalanine. CDR3 DNA is the only sequence kept; it has 45 bases, read in frame from the first base. The specimen sequenced was peripheral blood. In this chain, TRBV5-1 is recombined with TRBJ1-1, and TRBD1 aligns with 7 junction nucleotides. This clonotype was sampled from a man over 45 with acute or convalescent COVID-19. The DNA sequence reads TGCGCCAGCAGCTTGGGCGAGGGGGCGCAAGTTGAAGCTTTCTTT. This sequence encodes CASSLGEGAQVEAFF.